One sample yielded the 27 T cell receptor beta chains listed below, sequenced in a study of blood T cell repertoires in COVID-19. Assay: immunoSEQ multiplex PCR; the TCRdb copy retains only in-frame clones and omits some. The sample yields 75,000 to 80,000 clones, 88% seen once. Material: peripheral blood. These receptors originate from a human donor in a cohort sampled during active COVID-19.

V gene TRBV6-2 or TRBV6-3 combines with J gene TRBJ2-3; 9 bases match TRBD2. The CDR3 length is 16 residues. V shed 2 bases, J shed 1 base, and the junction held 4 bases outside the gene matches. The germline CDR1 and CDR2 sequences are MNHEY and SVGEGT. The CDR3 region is CASSYRLAGRTDTQYF. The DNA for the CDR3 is TGTGCCAGCAGTTACCGGCTAGCGGGGCGCACAGATACGCAGTATTTT.

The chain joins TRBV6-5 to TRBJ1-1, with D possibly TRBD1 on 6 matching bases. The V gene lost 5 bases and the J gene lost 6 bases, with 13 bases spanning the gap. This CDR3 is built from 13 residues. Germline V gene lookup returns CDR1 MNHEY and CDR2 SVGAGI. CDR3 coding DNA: TGTGCCAGCAGTCCACCGGGGGGGCCTGAAGCTTTCTTT. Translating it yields CASSPPGGPEAFF.

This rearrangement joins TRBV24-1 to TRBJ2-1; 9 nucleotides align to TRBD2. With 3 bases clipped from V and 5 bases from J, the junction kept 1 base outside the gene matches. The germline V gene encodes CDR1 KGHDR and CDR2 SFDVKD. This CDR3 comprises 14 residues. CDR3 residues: CATSDLAGNNEQFF. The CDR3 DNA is TGTGCCACCAGTGATCTAGCGGGGAACAATGAGCAGTTCTTC.

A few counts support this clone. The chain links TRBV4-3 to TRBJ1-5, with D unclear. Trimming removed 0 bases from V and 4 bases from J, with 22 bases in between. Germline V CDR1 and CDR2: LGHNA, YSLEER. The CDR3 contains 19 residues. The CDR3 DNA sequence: TGCGCCAGCAGCCAAGAGCGTTGGGTGGAACTCAGAGGAAATCAGCCCCAGCATTTT. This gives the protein CASSQERWVELRGNQPQHF.

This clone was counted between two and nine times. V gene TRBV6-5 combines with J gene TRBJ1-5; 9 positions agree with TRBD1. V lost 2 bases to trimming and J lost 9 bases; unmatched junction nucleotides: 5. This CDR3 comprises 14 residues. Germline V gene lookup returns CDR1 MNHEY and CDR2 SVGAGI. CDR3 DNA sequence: TGTGCCAGCAGTTACGATAACAGGGGGCCGCCCCAGCATTTT. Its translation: CASSYDNRGPPQHF.

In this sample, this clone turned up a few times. The CDR3, as DNA: TGTGCCAGCAGTAGAGGACAGGCAAAGGGAACTGAAGCTTTCTTT. Its protein is CASSRGQAKGTEAFF. The chain uses TRBV2 and TRBJ1-1; 7 nucleotides line up with TRBD1. The CDR3 extends over 15 amino acids. Unmatched junction bases numbered 11, after V lost 5 bases and J lost 5 bases. From germline, CDR1 is SNHLY and CDR2 FYNNEI.

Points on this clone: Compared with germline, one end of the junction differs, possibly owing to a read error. As DNA, the CDR3 is TGTGCTAGCAGCTTAGGCGGGATCGGCACAGATACGCAGTATTTT. It translates to CASSLGGIGTDTQYF. This chain uses TRBV7-7 with TRBJ2-3, with a weak D call TRBD2 (6 bases). CDR1 is SSHAT and CDR2 is FNYEAQ in the germline V gene (reference sequence). The CDR3 has 15 residues.

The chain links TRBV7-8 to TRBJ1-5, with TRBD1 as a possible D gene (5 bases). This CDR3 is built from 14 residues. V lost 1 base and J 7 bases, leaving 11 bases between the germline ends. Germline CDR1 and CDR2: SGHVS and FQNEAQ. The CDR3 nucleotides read TGTGCCAGCAGCTTAGTAGGGGCGGCGCAGCCCCAGCATTTT. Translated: CASSLVGAAQPQHF.

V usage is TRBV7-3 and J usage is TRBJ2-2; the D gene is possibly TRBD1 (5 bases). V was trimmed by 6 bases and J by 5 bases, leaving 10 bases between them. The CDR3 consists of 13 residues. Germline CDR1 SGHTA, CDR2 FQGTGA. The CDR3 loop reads CASSLQGTGELFF. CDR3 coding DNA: TGTGCCAGCAGTCTCCAGGGAACCGGGGAGCTGTTTTTT.

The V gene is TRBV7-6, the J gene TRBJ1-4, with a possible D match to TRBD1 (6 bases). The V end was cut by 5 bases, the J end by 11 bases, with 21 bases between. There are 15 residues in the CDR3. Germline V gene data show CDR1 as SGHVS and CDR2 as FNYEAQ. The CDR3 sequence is CASSLRGDGGRKLFF. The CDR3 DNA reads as TGTGCCAGCAGCCTCCGAGGGGACGGGGGGCGGAAACTGTTTTTT.

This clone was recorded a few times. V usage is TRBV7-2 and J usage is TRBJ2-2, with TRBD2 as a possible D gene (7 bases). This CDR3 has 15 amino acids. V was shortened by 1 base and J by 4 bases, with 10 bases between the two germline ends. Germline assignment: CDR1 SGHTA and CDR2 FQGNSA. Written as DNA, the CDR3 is TGTGCCAGCAGCTTAGGGGGGGGCCGCACCGGGGAGCTGTTTTTT. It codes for CASSLGGGRTGELFF.

The CDR3 spells CASSLGQFYSNQPQHF. Written as DNA, the CDR3 is TGTGCCAGCAGCCTGGGACAGTTTTATAGCAATCAGCCCCAGCATTTT. The chain joins TRBV5-5 to TRBJ1-5; 7 nucleotides align to TRBD1. Germline CDR1 is SGHKS and CDR2 is YYEKEE (reference sequence). The CDR3 length is 16 residues. The junction had 7 bases not matched to a gene; V was cut back by 4 bases and J by 0 bases.

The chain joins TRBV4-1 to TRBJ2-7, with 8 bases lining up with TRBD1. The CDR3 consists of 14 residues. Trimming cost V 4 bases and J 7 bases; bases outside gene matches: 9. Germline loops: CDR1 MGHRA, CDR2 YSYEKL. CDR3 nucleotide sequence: TGCGCCAGCAGCCGTGACAGGGGAACTGGTGAGCAGTACTTC. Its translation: CASSRDRGTGEQYF.

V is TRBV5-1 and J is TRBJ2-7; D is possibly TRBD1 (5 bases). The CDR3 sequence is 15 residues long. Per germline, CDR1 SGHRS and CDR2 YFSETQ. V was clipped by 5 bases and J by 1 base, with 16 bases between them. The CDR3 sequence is CASSTLWSGSYEQYF. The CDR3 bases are TGCGCCAGCAGTACTCTTTGGTCAGGGTCCTACGAGCAGTACTTC.

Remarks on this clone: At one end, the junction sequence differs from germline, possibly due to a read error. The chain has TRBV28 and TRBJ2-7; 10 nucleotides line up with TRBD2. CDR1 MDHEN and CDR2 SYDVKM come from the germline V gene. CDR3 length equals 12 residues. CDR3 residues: CASSLRTSGPTF. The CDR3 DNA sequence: TGTGCCAGCAGTTTGCGGACTAGCGGCCCCACCTTC.

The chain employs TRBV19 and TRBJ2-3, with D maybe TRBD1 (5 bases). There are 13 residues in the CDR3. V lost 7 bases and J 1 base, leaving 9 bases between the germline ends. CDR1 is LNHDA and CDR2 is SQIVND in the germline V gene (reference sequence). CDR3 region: CASKGRGTDTQYF. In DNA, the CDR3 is TGTGCCAGTAAGGGCAGGGGCACAGATACGCAGTATTTT.

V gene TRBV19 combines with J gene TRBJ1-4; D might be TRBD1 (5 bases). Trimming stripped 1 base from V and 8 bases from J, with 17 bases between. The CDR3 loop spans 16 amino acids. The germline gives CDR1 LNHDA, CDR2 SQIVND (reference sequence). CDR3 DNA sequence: TGTGCCAGTAGTATAGGAGGCCGTTGGACAAAGGAAAAACTGTTTTTT. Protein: CASSIGGRWTKEKLFF.

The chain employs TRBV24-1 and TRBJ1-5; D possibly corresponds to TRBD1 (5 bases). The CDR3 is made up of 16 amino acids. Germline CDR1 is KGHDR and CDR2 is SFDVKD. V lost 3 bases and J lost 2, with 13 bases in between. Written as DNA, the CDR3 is TGTGCCACCAGTGATCTCGACAGTTTTCGCAATCAGCCCCAGCATTTT. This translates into CATSDLDSFRNQPQHF.

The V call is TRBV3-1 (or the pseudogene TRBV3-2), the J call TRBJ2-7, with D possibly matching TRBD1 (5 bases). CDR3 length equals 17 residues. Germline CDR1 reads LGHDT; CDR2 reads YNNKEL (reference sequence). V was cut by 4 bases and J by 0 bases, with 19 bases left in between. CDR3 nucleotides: TGTGCCAGCAGCCCGAAACCCCAATTAGGGGTCTCCTACGAGCAGTACTTC. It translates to CASSPKPQLGVSYEQYF.

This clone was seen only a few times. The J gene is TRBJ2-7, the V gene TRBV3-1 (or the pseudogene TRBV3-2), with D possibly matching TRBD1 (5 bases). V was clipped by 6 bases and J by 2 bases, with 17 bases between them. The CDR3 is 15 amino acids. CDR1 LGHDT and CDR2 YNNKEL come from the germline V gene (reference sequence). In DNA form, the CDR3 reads TGTGCCAGCAGTCGTCCAGGGTACTCCACCTACGAGCAGTACTTC. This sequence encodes CASSRPGYSTYEQYF.

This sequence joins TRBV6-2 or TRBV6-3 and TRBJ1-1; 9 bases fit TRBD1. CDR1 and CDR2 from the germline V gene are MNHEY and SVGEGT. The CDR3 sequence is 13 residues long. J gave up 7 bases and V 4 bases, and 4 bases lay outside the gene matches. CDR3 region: CASSLTGGIEAFF. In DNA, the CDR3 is TGTGCCAGCAGTTTAACAGGGGGCATTGAAGCTTTCTTT.

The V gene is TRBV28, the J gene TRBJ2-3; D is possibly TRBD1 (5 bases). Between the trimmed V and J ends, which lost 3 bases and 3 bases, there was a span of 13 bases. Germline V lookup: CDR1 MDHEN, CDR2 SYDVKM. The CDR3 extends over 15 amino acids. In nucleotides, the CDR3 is TGTGCCAGCAGTTTCCCATCAGGGTGGACAGATACGCAGTATTTT. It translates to CASSFPSGWTDTQYF.

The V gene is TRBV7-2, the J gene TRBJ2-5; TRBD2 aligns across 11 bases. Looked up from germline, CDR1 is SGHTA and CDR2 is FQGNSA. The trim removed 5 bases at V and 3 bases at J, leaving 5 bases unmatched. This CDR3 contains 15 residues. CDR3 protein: CASSHSGRVEETQYF. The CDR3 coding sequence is TGTGCCAGCAGCCATAGCGGGAGGGTTGAAGAGACCCAGTACTTC.

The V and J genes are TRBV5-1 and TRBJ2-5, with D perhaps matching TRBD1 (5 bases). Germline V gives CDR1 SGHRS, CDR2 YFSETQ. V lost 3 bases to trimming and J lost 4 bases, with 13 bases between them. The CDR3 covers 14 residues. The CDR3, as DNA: TGCGCCAGCAGCTCTGACAGCTTAGGAGAGACCCAGTACTTC. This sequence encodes CASSSDSLGETQYF.

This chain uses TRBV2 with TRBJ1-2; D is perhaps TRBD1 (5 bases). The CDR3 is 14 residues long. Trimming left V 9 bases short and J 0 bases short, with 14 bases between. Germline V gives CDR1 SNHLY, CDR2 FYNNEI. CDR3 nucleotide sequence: TGTGCCAGTTTACGGGGGGTAACTAACTATGGCTACACCTTC. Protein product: CASLRGVTNYGYTF. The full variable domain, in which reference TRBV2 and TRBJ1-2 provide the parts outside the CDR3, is EPEVTQTPSHQVTQMGQEVILRCVPISNHLYFYWYRQILGQKVEFLVSFYNNEISEKSEIFDDQFSVERPDGSNFTLKIRSTKLEDSAMYFCASLRGVTNYGYTFGSGTRLTVV.

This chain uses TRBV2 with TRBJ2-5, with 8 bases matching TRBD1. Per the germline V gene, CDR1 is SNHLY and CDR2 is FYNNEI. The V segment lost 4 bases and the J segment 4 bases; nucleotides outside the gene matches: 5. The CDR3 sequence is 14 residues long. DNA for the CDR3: TGTGCCAGCAGTGTCGCAGGGGGCGGAGAGACCCAGTACTTC. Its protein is CASSVAGGGETQYF. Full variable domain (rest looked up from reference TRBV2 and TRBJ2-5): EPEVTQTPSHQVTQMGQEVILRCVPISNHLYFYWYRQILGQKVEFLVSFYNNEISEKSEIFDDQFSVERPDGSNFTLKIRSTKLEDSAMYFCASSVAGGGETQYFGPGTRLLVL.

Here the CDR3 reads CATGGVAKNIQYF. The DNA of the CDR3 is TGTGCCACGGGGGGGGTAGCCAAAAACATTCAGTACTTC. The chain uses TRBV19 and TRBJ2-4; TRBD2 agrees at 8 bases. The germline gives CDR1 LNHDA, CDR2 SQIVND (reference sequence). V was clipped by 10 bases and J by 0 bases; unmatched bases: 2. The CDR3 is 13 amino acids.